A single sample gave rise to the 8 T cell receptor beta chains below, sequenced in a study of Graves' ophthalmopathy and Graves' hyperthyroidism. TCR beta CDR3 amplification used RNA transcripts. Amplification began with first-round RT-PCR using HTBI primers, then second-round multiplex PCR was performed. Each CDR3 protein is one row after TCRdb ran MiXCR on the multiplex PCR reads. The table lists around 520,000 distinct CDR3 sequences, approximately 35% of them singletons. Source material: peripheral blood or thyroid tissue (not recorded which). Receptors were obtained from an adult man with Graves' hyperthyroidism.

The V gene is TRBV30, the J gene TRBJ1-6; D is perhaps TRBD1 (5 bases). CDR1 is GTSNPN and CDR2 is SVGIG in the germline V gene (reference sequence). V was pared by 5 bases and J by 10 bases, with 15 bases between. The CDR3 loop spans 13 amino acids. The CDR3 nucleotides read TGTGCCTGGCAAACAGGAACGTGGTCACCCCTCCACTTT. It codes for CAWQTGTWSPLHF.

This clonotype was detected only a few times. The V and J genes are TRBV3-1 and TRBJ2-5, with TRBD2 matching over 8 bases. V was pared by 2 bases and J by 5 bases, with 7 bases of the junction left unmatched. Germline-derived CDR1 and CDR2 are LGHDT and YNNKEL (reference sequence). The CDR3 length is 15 residues. For the CDR3, the DNA is TGTGCCAGCAGCCAAACCAGCGGGGGCGGGGAGACCCAGTACTTC. Its translation: CASSQTSGGGETQYF.

The V call is TRBV4-1, the J call TRBJ1-5; TRBD1 aligns across 7 bases. The CDR3 contains 15 residues. V gave up 4 bases and J gave up 5 bases; unmatched junction bases: 8. The germline V gene encodes CDR1 MGHRA and CDR2 YSYEKL. CDR3 DNA sequence: TGCGCCAGCAGCCTGGATCCGGGACAGCATCAGCCCCAGCATTTT. This sequence encodes CASSLDPGQHQPQHF.

Turning to this clonotype: Relative to the germline gene, one junction end is altered; a read error may explain this. This chain links TRBV7-9 with TRBJ2-7, with no clear D. Gene TRBJ2-3 matches the end of the DNA better, so the J call may be wrong. The CDR3 spans 13 residues. CDR1 and CDR2 (germline): SEHNR, FQNEAQ (reference sequence). The CDR3 here is CASSLARGDTQYF. The CDR3 coding sequence is TGTGCCAGCAGCTTAGCCCGAGGAGATACACAGTATTTT.

The chain has TRBV2 and TRBJ1-5; 7 bases match TRBD1. The CDR3 loop spans 16 amino acids. V shed 8 bases and J 11 bases; nucleotides not matched to a gene: 21. Looked up from germline, CDR1 is SNHLY and CDR2 is FYNNEI. CDR3 sequence reads: CASGGFGVGQQETQHF. The CDR3 DNA reads as TGTGCCAGCGGGGGTTTCGGGGTGGGACAGCAAGAGACCCAGCATTTT.

This clonotype was counted only a few times. This chain links TRBV11-2 with TRBJ2-1; D gene uncertain. Germline assignment: CDR1 SGHAT and CDR2 FQNNGV. This CDR3 is 16 amino acids long. V lost 1 base and J 8 bases, leaving 18 bases between the germline ends. The CDR3 spells CASSLVRANLHDEQFF. DNA for the CDR3: TGTGCCAGCAGCTTAGTTCGCGCTAACTTGCACGATGAGCAGTTCTTC. Drawing the rest from reference TRBV11-2 and TRBJ2-1, the complete variable domain is EAGVAQSPRYKIIEKRQSVAFWCNPISGHATLYWYQQILGQGPKLLIQFQNNGVVDDSQLPKDRFSAERLKGVDSTLKIQPAKLEDSAVYLCASSLVRANLHDEQFFGPGTRLTVL.

The V gene is TRBV7-2, the J gene TRBJ2-7; TRBD1 aligns across 8 bases. The DNA end is more similar to TRBJ2-1, so the J call may be wrong. The CDR3 has 16 amino acids. The germline V gene encodes CDR1 SGHTA and CDR2 FQGNSA. CDR3 residues: CASSLGSGGRSNEQFF. In DNA, the CDR3 is TGTGCCAGCAGCTTAGGGTCAGGGGGCCGGTCCAATGAGCAGTTCTTC.

At least ten counts were recorded for this clonotype. V is TRBV29-1 and J is TRBJ1-2, with 7 bases identical to TRBD1. The CDR3 is 13 amino acids. Germline CDR1 is SQVTM and CDR2 is ANQGSEA. V lost 6 bases to trimming and J lost 4 bases; unmatched junction nucleotides: 8. CDR3 protein: CSVGDSSLYGYTF. CDR3 bases: TGCAGCGTGGGGGACAGTTCCCTCTATGGCTACACCTTC.